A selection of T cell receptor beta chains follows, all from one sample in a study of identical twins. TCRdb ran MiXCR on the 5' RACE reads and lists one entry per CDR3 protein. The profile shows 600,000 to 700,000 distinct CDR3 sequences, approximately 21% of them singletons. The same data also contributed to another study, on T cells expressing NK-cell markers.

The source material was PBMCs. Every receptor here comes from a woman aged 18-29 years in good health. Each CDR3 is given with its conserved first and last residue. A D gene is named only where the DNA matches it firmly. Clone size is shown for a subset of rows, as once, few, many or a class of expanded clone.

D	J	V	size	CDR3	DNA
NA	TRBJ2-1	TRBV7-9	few	CASSLRASYNEQFF	TGTGCCAGCAGCCTCCGCGCATCCTACAATGAGCAGTTCTTC
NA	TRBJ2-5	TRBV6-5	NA	CASSSHVGPKRETQYF	TGTGCCAGCAGTTCCCACGTGGGCCCGAAGAGGGAGACCCAGTACTTC
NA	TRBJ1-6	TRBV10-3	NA	CAIKPGLDSPLHF	TGTGCCATCAAGCCAGGGTTGGATTCACCCCTCCACTTT
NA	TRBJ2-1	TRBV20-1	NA	CSARGPPLSQQFF	TGCAGTGCTAGGGGCCCCCCACTGTCACAGCAGTTCTTC
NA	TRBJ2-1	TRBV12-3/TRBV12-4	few	CASTVSSYNEQFF	TGTGCCAGCACTGTAAGCTCCTACAATGAGCAGTTCTTC
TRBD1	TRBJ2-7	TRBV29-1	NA	CSVSGTVVYEQYF	TGCAGCGTGTCCGGGACAGTCGTATACGAGCAGTACTTC
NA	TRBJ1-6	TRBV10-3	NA	CAVHRGDNSPLHF	TGTGCCGTGCACCGGGGCGATAATTCACCCCTCCATTTT
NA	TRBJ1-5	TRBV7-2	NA	CASSLGPMQPQHF	TGTGCCAGCAGCTTGGGTCCTATGCAGCCCCAGCATTTT
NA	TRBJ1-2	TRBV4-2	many	CASSLPGGIMGYTF	TGTGCCAGCAGCCTCCCCGGGGGGATTATGGGCTACACCTTC
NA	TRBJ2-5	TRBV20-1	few	CSASLPTGEETQYF	TGCAGTGCTAGCCTCCCAACGGGTGAAGAGACCCAGTACTTC
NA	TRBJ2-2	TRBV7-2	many	CASSLGINTGELFF	TGTGCCAGCAGCTTAGGGATCAACACCGGGGAGCTGTTTTTT
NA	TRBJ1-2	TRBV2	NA	CASSVGSGGYTF	TGTGCCAGCAGTGTGGGGAGCGGTGGCTACACCTTC
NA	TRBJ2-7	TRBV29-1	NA	CSVEDGGPKEQYF	TGCAGCGTTGAAGACGGGGGGCCTAAAGAGCAGTACTTC
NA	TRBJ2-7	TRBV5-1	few	CASSTGTALSYEQYF	TGCGCCAGCAGCACCGGGACGGCCCTTTCCTACGAGCAGTACTTC
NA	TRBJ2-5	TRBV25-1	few	CATSRLETQYF	TGTGCCACTTCCAGGCTCGAGACCCAGTACTTC
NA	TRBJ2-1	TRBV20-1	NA	CSARDLGINSYNEQFF	TGCAGTGCTAGAGATCTGGGGATAAACTCCTACAATGAGCAGTTCTTC
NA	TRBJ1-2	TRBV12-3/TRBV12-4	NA	CASSMTGPRGYTF	TGTGCCAGCAGTATGACAGGACCTAGGGGCTACACCTTC
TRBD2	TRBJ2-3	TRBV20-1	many	CSADSLAGPTDTQYF	TGCAGTGCTGATTCTCTAGCGGGGCCCACAGATACGCAGTATTTT
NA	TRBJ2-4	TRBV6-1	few	CASTDSGRTKNIQYF	TGTGCCAGCACCGACTCGGGCCGCACCAAAAACATTCAGTACTTC
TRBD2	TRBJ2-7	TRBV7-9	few	CASSRGLADYEQYF	TGTGCCAGCAGCCGGGGACTAGCGGACTACGAGCAGTACTTC
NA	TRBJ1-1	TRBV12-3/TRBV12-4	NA	CASSQGTGWTEAFF	TGTGCCAGCAGTCAAGGGACTGGGTGGACTGAAGCTTTCTTT
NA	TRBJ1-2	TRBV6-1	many	CASSGMANYGYTF	TGTGCCAGCAGTGGAATGGCAAACTATGGCTACACCTTC
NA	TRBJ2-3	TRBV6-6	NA	CASSFHGEEYF	TGTGCCAGCAGTTTCCACGGAGAGGAGTATTTT
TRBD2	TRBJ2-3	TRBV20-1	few	CSATLLAGKGDTQYF	TGCAGTGCTACCCTATTAGCGGGTAAAGGGGATACGCAGTATTTT
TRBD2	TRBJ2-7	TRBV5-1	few	CASSPFGTSNEQYF	TGCGCCAGCAGCCCCTTTGGGACTAGCAACGAGCAGTACTTC
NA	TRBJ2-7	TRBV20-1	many	CSASMQDYEQYF	TGCAGTGCTAGTATGCAAGACTACGAGCAGTACTTC
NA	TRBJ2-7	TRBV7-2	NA	CASSFETSRQQYF	TGTGCCAGCAGCTTTGAGACTAGTCGTCAGCAGTACTTC
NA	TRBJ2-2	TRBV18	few	CASSPPGLANTGELFF	TGTGCCAGCTCACCACCCGGGCTTGCGAACACCGGGGAGCTGTTTTTT
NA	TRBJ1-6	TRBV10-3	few	CAISAQWDSPLHF	TGTGCCATCAGCGCCCAGTGGGATTCACCCCTCCACTTT
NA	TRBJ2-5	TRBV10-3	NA	CAISAQYQETQYF	TGTGCCATCAGTGCCCAGTACCAAGAGACCCAGTACTTC
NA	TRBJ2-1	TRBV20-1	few	CSARDEATGGHEQFF	TGCAGTGCTAGAGATGAAGCTACCGGTGGGCATGAGCAGTTCTTC
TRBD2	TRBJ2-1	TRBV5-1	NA	CASTLSASGSNEQFF	TGCGCCAGCACCTTGTCGGCTAGCGGGAGCAATGAGCAGTTCTTC
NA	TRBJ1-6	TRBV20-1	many	CSARDGRGASSPLHF	TGCAGTGCTAGAGATGGGAGGGGGGCGAGTTCACCCCTCCACTTT
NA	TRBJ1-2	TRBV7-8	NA	CASSLALAGYGYTF	TGTGCCAGCAGCTTAGCGTTGGCTGGCTATGGCTACACCTTC
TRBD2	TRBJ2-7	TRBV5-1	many	CASSLDGGFSNEQYF	TGCGCCAGCAGCTTGGACGGGGGGTTTAGCAACGAGCAGTACTTC
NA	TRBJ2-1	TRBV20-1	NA	CSARDPLAGVHEQFF	TGCAGTGCTAGAGATCCCCTAGCTGGGGTCCATGAGCAGTTCTTC
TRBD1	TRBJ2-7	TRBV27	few	CASHRGNEQYF	TGTGCCAGCCACAGGGGTAACGAGCAGTACTTC
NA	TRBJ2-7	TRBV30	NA	CAWTAGTYEQYF	TGTGCCTGGACGGCAGGGACGTACGAGCAGTACTTC
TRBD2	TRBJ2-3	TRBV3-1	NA	CASSQSPGLLQYF	TGTGCCAGCAGCCAGAGTCCGGGACTACTGCAGTATTTT
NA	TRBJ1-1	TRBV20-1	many	CSASGGLNTEAFF	TGCAGTGCTAGTGGGGGCTTGAACACTGAAGCTTTCTTT
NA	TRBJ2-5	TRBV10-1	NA	CASSDRDTFQETQYF	TGCGCCAGCAGTGACCGGGACACTTTTCAAGAGACCCAGTACTTC
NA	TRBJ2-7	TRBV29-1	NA	CSVVGRGEDEQYF	TGCAGCGTTGTAGGCAGGGGAGAGGACGAGCAGTACTTC
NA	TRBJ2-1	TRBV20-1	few	CSARDWGQSSYNEQFF	TGCAGTGCTAGAGATTGGGGACAAAGCTCCTACAATGAGCAGTTCTTC
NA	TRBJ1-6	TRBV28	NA	CASSHILRANSPLHF	TGTGCCAGCAGTCACATCCTGCGGGCTAATTCACCCCTCCACTTT
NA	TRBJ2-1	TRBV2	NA	CASSEKAGYILGQFF	TGTGCCAGCAGTGAAAAGGCAGGGTATATTCTCGGGCAGTTCTTC
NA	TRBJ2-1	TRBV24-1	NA	CATSDLRTLDRGEQFF	TGTGCCACCAGTGATTTGCGGACCCTCGATCGGGGTGAGCAGTTCTTC
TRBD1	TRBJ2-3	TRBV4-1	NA	CASSQDYGRGRLTSSTDTQYF	TGCGCCAGCAGCCAAGATTACGGAAGGGGGCGTTTGACCTCTAGCACAGATACGCAGTATTTT
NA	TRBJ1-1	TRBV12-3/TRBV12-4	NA	CASSLITGYTEAFF	TGTGCCAGCAGTTTAATCACGGGGTACACTGAAGCTTTCTTT
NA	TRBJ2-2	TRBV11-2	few	CASRRSSMNTGELFF	TGTGCCAGCAGGAGGTCCTCTATGAACACCGGGGAGCTGTTTTTT